This entry describes one T cell receptor (beta chain). Its antigen is as yet unknown. Sorted-subset replicate PCRs used about 200 ng DNA, about 30,000 T cell genomes. Method: immunoSEQ multiplex PCR; TCRdb's copy keeps in-frame clones and lacks some. The table lists 2.3 million or so clones, approximately 95% of them singletons. The source of the sample is a study of shared clonotypes between healthy human individuals. The study drew all its donors from Caucasian adults living in Nashville, Tennessee. Splitting the CD4+ cells yielded a CD45RA+ naive subset and a CD45RA-negative memory subset. Germline CDR1 reads MDHEN; CDR2 reads SYDVKM. V lost 6 bases to trimming and J lost 7 bases; unmatched junction nucleotides: 14. The length of the CDR3 is 16 residues. Study-level findings and limits: Tissue TCR repertoires likely differ from these blood-only repertoires.

This rearrangement joins TRBV28 to TRBJ2-2, with TRBD1 identical over 7 bases. Source material: naive CD4+ T cells from PBMCs. The subset is: CD45RA+ positively selected. This TCR derives from a man between 18 and 35 years old in good health. Some clones in this sample may be carry-over from other donors' samples. CDR3 nucleotides: TGTGCCAGCAGGTCTCCCGGGACAGTAATTTACGGGGAGCTGTTTTTT. Translated: CASRSPGTVIYGELFF.